The entry below describes one T cell receptor beta chain. The antigen is not known. Repertoires were generated with immunoSEQ multiplex PCR, while TCRdb's copy carries only in-frame clones and drops some. The sample has 30,000 to 40,000 clones, over 75% seen once. This entry is derived from a study of T cell responses to AZD1222 COVID-19 vaccine. The germline gives CDR1 MGHRA, CDR2 YSYEKL. V lost 0 bases, J lost 3 bases, and 23 bases lay in between. This CDR3 contains 19 residues. Study-wide findings and caveats: Only a handful of people who got AZD1222 tested seropositive at baseline. Reportedly, nearly half of unique spike TCRs recognized epitopes outside B.1.351/B.1.1.7 mutations.

The sequence derives from an adult who received the AZD1222 COVID-19 vaccine. Specimen: peripheral blood, collected 28 days after the second AZD1222 dose. The gene calls are TRBV4-1 and TRBJ1-2; weak D call: TRBD1 (6 bases). The CDR3 loop is CASSQDHLRGAGEDYGYTF. DNA of the CDR3: TGCGCCAGCAGCCAAGATCATCTTAGGGGGGCTGGGGAGGACTATGGCTACACCTTC.